A selection of T cell receptor beta chains follows, all from one sample in a study of radiation and T cells in renal cell carcinoma. Produced via immunoSEQ multiplex PCR; TCRdb's table is partial and in-frame only. The data contain more than 75,000 clones, 65% to 90% of them seen just once; the ten biggest clones take up 20% to 25%. The sequences come from blood, collected from a patient whose treatment included radiotherapy and nephrectomy. The receptors originated from a woman aged 45-65 years with renal cell carcinoma. The CDR3 runs from the conserved cysteine through the conserved F or W. D genes are given only for firm matches. Some rows have no size entry. The others give once, few or many, or a class for an expanded clone.

j_gene	abundance	d_gene	v_gene	CDR3nt	CDR3aa
TRBJ1-2	-	TRBD1	TRBV5-4	TGTGCCAGCAGCGAGGACAGGGGCAACTATGGCTACACCTTC	CASSEDRGNYGYTF
TRBJ2-7	once	-	TRBV28	TGTGCCAGCACCAGAGGGGCCTACGAGCAGTACTTC	CASTRGAYEQYF
TRBJ2-5	-	TRBD1	TRBV5-1	TGCGCCAGCAGCTTTCAGACAGGGGGTACCCAAGAGACCCAGTACTTC	CASSFQTGGTQETQYF
TRBJ2-1	-	TRBD1	TRBV6-5	TGTGCCAGCAGGTCGACAGGGACGAGCCCCAATGAGCAGTTCTTC	CASRSTGTSPNEQFF
TRBJ1-1	-	-	TRBV2	TGTGCCAGCATAACCACTGAAGCTTTCTTT	CASITTEAFF
TRBJ2-3	once	-	TRBV5-1	TGCGCCAGCAGCTTAAGGCAAGTCACAGATACGCAGTATTTT	CASSLRQVTDTQYF
TRBJ2-7	-	-	TRBV5-4	TGTGCCAGCAGCTTAGGGGGGAACTACGAGCAGTACTTC	CASSLGGNYEQYF
TRBJ1-2	-	TRBD1	TRBV5-1	TGCGCCAGCAGCCTAGGACAGGGTATCGCTGGCTACACCTTC	CASSLGQGIAGYTF
TRBJ1-4	-	-	TRBV25-1	TGTGCCAGCAGTGAATATGGAAGCGATGAAAAACTGTTTTTT	CASSEYGSDEKLFF
TRBJ2-1	-	-	TRBV7-2	TGTGCCAGCAAACAGGGAATCGATGAGCAGTTCTTC	CASKQGIDEQFF
TRBJ2-2	-	TRBD2	TRBV7-9	TGTGCCAGCAGCCCCGGACTAGCTAACACCGGGGAGCTGTTTTTT	CASSPGLANTGELFF
TRBJ2-2	-	-	TRBV12-5	TGTGCTAGTGCCCTGATCTTAGACAGGAACACCGGGGAGCTGTTTTTT	CASALILDRNTGELFF
TRBJ2-1	-	TRBD2	TRBV19	TGTGCCAGTAGTCCTTTTCATATAACAGCGGGAGCTTTGAGCTCCTACAATGAGCAGTTCTTC	CASSPFHITAGALSSYNEQFF
TRBJ1-5	-	-	TRBV18	TGTGCCAGCTCACCACAAGGGTCGAGTCAGCCCCAGCATTTT	CASSPQGSSQPQHF
TRBJ2-1	-	TRBD2	TRBV11-3	TGTGCCAGCAGCGCCGGGGCAGGTAGCGGGAACATTGAGCAGTTCTTC	CASSAGAGSGNIEQFF
TRBJ1-1	few	TRBD1	TRBV11-2	TGTGCCAGCAGCGGACAGGGGAACACTGAAGCTTTCTTT	CASSGQGNTEAFF
TRBJ2-7	-	TRBD2	TRBV10-2	TGCGCCAGCAGTGAACAGAGCGGGAGAGGCGAGCAGTACTTC	CASSEQSGRGEQYF
TRBJ1-5	-	TRBD1	TRBV19	TGTGCCAGTAGTATTGGGCAGGGGGGGGCAATCAATCAGCCCCAGCATTTT	CASSIGQGGAINQPQHF
TRBJ2-3	-	-	TRBV20-1	TGCAGTGCTAGACTAACAGATACGCAGTATTTT	CSARLTDTQYF
TRBJ1-2	-	-	TRBV30	TGTGCCTGGAGTGCTCCAGGGGCTAGCATGGGCTACACCTTC	CAWSAPGASMGYTF
TRBJ1-2	-	-	TRBV6-1	TGTGCCAGCGGTCCCGACCCGGTGGAAAACTATGGCTACACCTTC	CASGPDPVENYGYTF
TRBJ1-1	-	-	TRBV28	TGTGCCAGAGTCTTCAGGGTTTACACTGAAGCTTTCTTT	CARVFRVYTEAFF
TRBJ2-1	-	TRBD2	TRBV30	TGTGCCTGGAGTGGCAGCGGGGACTACAATGAGCAGTTCTTC	CAWSGSGDYNEQFF
TRBJ1-1	-	-	TRBV5-1	TGCGCCAGCAGCGCGGACGGTTTGAACACTGAAGCTTTCTTT	CASSADGLNTEAFF
TRBJ1-5	-	-	TRBV2	TGTGCCAGCACCGGCTCCCCCGCTGGGAATCAGCCCCAGCATTTT	CASTGSPAGNQPQHF